In its sample, the clone carrying this TCR beta chain was seen a few times. Using its own MiXCR run on the 5' RACE reads, TCRdb lists one record per CDR3 protein. The sample comprises 450,000 to 550,000 distinct CDR3 sequences, 21% of which are singletons, and roughly 16% rests with the top ten. The data originate from a study of T cells after yellow fever vaccination. This TCR was recovered from a young man who received the YFV17D yellow fever vaccine. Sequenced here: PBMCs, sampled approximately 22 days after the first yellow fever vaccination.

The DNA for the CDR3 is TGTGCCAGCACTGAAATCGGGGGGGCGGATGAGCAGTTCTTC. Residues: CASTEIGGADEQFF. The V call is TRBV12-3 or TRBV12-4, the J call TRBJ2-1; 8 bases map to TRBD2. V lost 7 bases to trimming and J lost 8 bases; unmatched junction nucleotides: 10. CDR3 length: 14 residues.